This entry is about one TCR beta chain. The antigen is undetermined. This record comes from a study of siplizumab effects on memory and regulatory T cells. General observations from the study: Phenotypic classification as naive or memory proved unattainable for roughly 80-96% of proliferating CD4+ or CD8+ clones. Under siplizumab, an average around 66% of mappable alloreactive CD4+ clones were Treg-derived, compared with approximately 25% in controls. Proliferating siplizumab-cultured Tregs lacked confirmed suppressive function.

Profiling relied on immunoSEQ multiplex PCR, and the TCRdb table lists in-frame clones only, not all of them. This table holds approximately 82,000 clones, about 87% found once. The germline V gene has CDR1 LNHDA and CDR2 SQIVND (reference sequence). This CDR3 is built from 13 residues. The V and J ends lost 5 bases and 0 bases respectively, with 4 bases between them. Sequences were obtained from Tregs sorted from blood. The V and J genes are TRBV19 and TRBJ2-2; D is ambiguous. The clonotype was recovered from a human donor in good health. DNA for the CDR3: TGTGCCAGTAGTCCCTCGAACACCGGGGAGCTGTTTTTT. This sequence encodes CASSPSNTGELFF.